This TCR beta chain stems from a study of shared clonotypes between healthy human individuals. Everyone who donated was a Caucasian adult who lived in Nashville, Tennessee. In the sorted-subset replicate PCRs, roughly 210 ng DNA, roughly 30,000 T cell genomes, was used. The protocol was immunoSEQ multiplex PCR, while the TCRdb copy is restricted to in-frame clones and leaves out a portion. The table records over 850,000 clones, 75% to 80% of them present only once. The CDR3 is 15 residues long. CDR1 and CDR2 (germline): SGHTA, FQGNSA. With V trimmed by 1 base and J by 5 bases, 4 bases remained unmatched.

The chain links TRBV7-2 to TRBJ2-1, with 8 bases aligning to TRBD1. This receptor was obtained from a man aged 18-30 years in good health. Some clones in this sample may be carry-over from other donors' samples. What was sequenced was memory CD4+ T cells from PBMCs. Subset denoted: CD45RA-negative fraction. This CDR3 is CASSLVRDRNNEQFF. CDR3 bases: TGTGCCAGCAGCTTAGTCCGGGACAGGAACAATGAGCAGTTCTTC.